This entry lists 25 T cell receptor beta chains sequenced from one sample in a study of blood T cell repertoires in COVID-19. Some clones are missing from TCRdb's copy, which holds only in-frame ones; the method was immunoSEQ multiplex PCR. The sample records about 150,000 clones, more than 75% being singletons. What was sequenced was peripheral blood. The receptors stem from a man aged 50-60 years who had recovered from COVID-19.

The V call is TRBV29-1, the J call TRBJ2-7; 7 bases map to TRBD1. The CDR3 extends over 12 amino acids. Losses at the gene ends were 6 bases for V and 6 bases for J; bases not matched to a gene: 8. Germline CDR1 and CDR2: SQVTM and ANQGSEA. CDR3 protein: CSVATGLGEQYF. The CDR3 nucleotides read TGCAGCGTCGCGACAGGGTTGGGCGAGCAGTACTTC.

V and J are TRBV30 and TRBJ1-1, with TRBD1 as a possible D gene (5 bases). CDR3 length: 14 residues. Trimming removed 2 bases at V and 3 bases at J, with 13 bases between. The germline V gene encodes CDR1 GTSNPN and CDR2 SVGIG (reference sequence). The CDR3 region has the DNA TGTGCCTGGAGTTTAATTGGGGGGGACACTGAAGCTTTCTTT. It encodes CAWSLIGGDTEAFF.

This sequence joins TRBV27 and TRBJ2-7, with D unresolved. This CDR3 has 12 amino acids. Germline V gene data show CDR1 as MNHEY and CDR2 as SMNVEV (reference sequence). Between the trimmed V and J ends, which lost 3 bases and 3 bases, there was a span of 6 bases. The CDR3 loop reads CASSLSGYEQYF. In DNA, the CDR3 is TGTGCCAGCAGTTTGTCAGGCTACGAGCAGTACTTC.

In its sample, this clone was seen a few times. V and J are TRBV7-2 and TRBJ2-3; TRBD2 matches 13 bases. The CDR3 is made up of 17 amino acids. CDR1 is SGHTA and CDR2 is FQGNSA in the germline V gene. V shed 1 base, J shed 3 bases, and the junction held 4 bases outside the gene matches. The CDR3 DNA sequence: TGTGCCAGCAGCTTAGGGACTAGCGGGAGTGCGACAGATACGCAGTATTTT. Translating it yields CASSLGTSGSATDTQYF.

The V call is TRBV12-5, the J call TRBJ2-7, with a tentative D call TRBD2 (5 bases). This CDR3 is built from 13 residues. The V end was cut by 6 bases, the J end by 3 bases, with 12 bases between. Germline V gene lookup returns CDR1 LGHNT and CDR2 FRNRAP. The CDR3 nucleotides read TGTGCTAGTGGGGCGAGGGTGGGCTACGAGCAGTACTTC. Its protein is CASGARVGYEQYF.

This clone was found a few times. The CDR3 is CAWSGIRNSKGYTF. In DNA form, the CDR3 reads TGTGCCTGGAGTGGTATCAGAAATAGCAAGGGCTACACCTTC. This chain joins TRBV30 and TRBJ1-2; D is uncertain. The V end was cut by 1 base, the J end by 8 bases, with 17 bases between. The CDR3 runs 14 residues. CDR1 and CDR2 from the germline V gene are GTSNPN and SVGIG (reference sequence).

This rearrangement joins TRBV7-9 to TRBJ2-5; 8 nucleotides agree with TRBD1. CDR3 length equals 18 residues. Germline V gene sequence: CDR1 SEHNR, CDR2 FQNEAQ (reference sequence). Losses at the gene ends were 3 bases for V and 1 base for J; bases not matched to a gene: 13. CDR3 region: CASSLGQEDLGFQETQYF. CDR3 in DNA: TGTGCCAGCAGCTTGGGACAGGAGGATCTGGGATTCCAAGAGACCCAGTACTTC.

This clone turned up a few times. The genes are TRBV13 and TRBJ1-1; TRBD1 is a possible D gene (5 bases). Trimming removed 5 bases at V and 11 bases at J, with 18 bases between. Germline-derived CDR1 and CDR2 are PRHDT and FYEKMQ (reference sequence). The CDR3 is 13 residues long. The CDR3 coding sequence is TGTGCCAGCAGCAGACCGGGAGGGGCTGGGGCTTTCTTT. Amino acid sequence: CASSRPGGAGAFF.

The chain has TRBV25-1 and TRBJ2-3, with 7 bases identical to TRBD1. V was clipped by 6 bases and J by 4 bases; unmatched bases: 4. The CDR3 has 13 amino acids. Germline V gene sequence: CDR1 MGHDK, CDR2 SYGVNS. The CDR3 region is CASSPTGADTQYF. The DNA of the CDR3 is TGTGCCAGCAGCCCCACAGGGGCAGATACGCAGTATTTT.

V gene TRBV7-3 combines with J gene TRBJ2-5; 9 nucleotides line up with TRBD2. CDR3 length equals 15 residues. Germline V CDR1 and CDR2: SGHTA, FQGTGA. V lost 2 bases to trimming and J lost 3 bases; unmatched junction nucleotides: 4. This CDR3 is CASSLAGGSEETQYF. CDR3 DNA sequence: TGTGCCAGCAGCTTAGCGGGAGGGAGCGAAGAGACCCAGTACTTC.

V gene TRBV4-2 combines with J gene TRBJ1-1, with D unresolved. The CDR3 length is 15 residues. The germline V gene has CDR1 LGHNA and CDR2 YNFKEQ. Trimming took 0 bases from V and 1 from J, leaving 9 bases between them. DNA of the CDR3: TGTGCCAGCAGCCAAGAGATTGGAGGGAACACTGAAGCTTTCTTT. Encoded protein: CASSQEIGGNTEAFF.

The rearrangement links TRBV11-1 to TRBJ2-2; possible D gene TRBD2, 5 bases. V was cut by 8 bases and J by 4 bases, with 20 bases left in between. CDR3 length: 16 residues. CDR1 and CDR2 from the germline V gene are SGHAT and FQDESV (reference sequence). This CDR3 is CASGPRRVSLTGELFF. DNA for the CDR3: TGTGCCAGCGGCCCGAGGCGGGTCAGTCTCACCGGGGAGCTGTTTTTT.

The rearrangement joins TRBV28 to TRBJ2-5; no reliable D call. The CDR3 covers 12 residues. V was clipped by 6 bases and J by 5 bases, with 10 bases between them. Per the germline V gene, CDR1 is MDHEN and CDR2 is SYDVKM. In nucleotides, the CDR3 is TGTGCCAGCAGCACCCGGCGGGAGACCCAGTACTTC. Translation gives CASSTRRETQYF.

This chain links TRBV3-1 (or the pseudogene TRBV3-2) with TRBJ1-4; maybe TRBD1 (5 bases). This CDR3 region has 16 residues. The germline gives CDR1 LGHDT, CDR2 YNNKEL (reference sequence). V lost 0 bases to trimming and J lost 6 bases, with 14 bases between them. The CDR3 region is CASSQDLGPGYEKLFF. The DNA of the CDR3 is TGTGCCAGCAGCCAAGATCTAGGGCCAGGGTATGAAAAACTGTTTTTT.

The gene calls are TRBV9 and TRBJ2-3, with 8 bases lining up with TRBD2. The germline gives CDR1 SGDLS, CDR2 YYNGEE. The junction had 8 bases not matched to a gene; V was cut back by 4 bases and J by 4 bases. CDR3 length equals 15 residues. The CDR3 region is CASSSRLALPDTQYF. The CDR3 DNA is TGTGCCAGCAGCAGCAGACTAGCGCTACCAGATACGCAGTATTTT.

The V gene is TRBV30, the J gene TRBJ1-5; no firm D call. CDR1 is GTSNPN, CDR2 SVGIG, per germline (reference sequence). V was pared by 2 bases and J by 3 bases, with 5 bases between. The CDR3 length is 12 residues. The CDR3 coding sequence is TGTGCCTGGAGTTGGCTCAATCAGCCCCAGCATTTT. Translation gives CAWSWLNQPQHF.

The sample holds one count of this clone. The gene calls are TRBV7-6 and TRBJ2-7, with 16 bases identical to TRBD2. Germline-derived CDR1 and CDR2 are SGHVS and FNYEAQ. Trimming took 5 bases from V and 3 from J; bases not matched to a gene: 4. The CDR3 runs 16 residues. CDR3 in amino acids: CASSAGTSGRVYEQYF. Written as DNA, the CDR3 is TGTGCCAGCAGCGCGGGGACTAGCGGGAGGGTCTACGAGCAGTACTTC.

The V gene is TRBV4-1, the J gene TRBJ1-2, with D maybe TRBD1 (6 bases). In germline, CDR1 is MGHRA, CDR2 YSYEKL. V was shortened by 3 bases and J by 0 bases, with 14 bases between the two germline ends. The CDR3 consists of 16 residues. The CDR3 is CASSQHRDISNYGYTF. The CDR3 DNA follows: TGCGCCAGCAGCCAGCACCGGGACATATCTAACTATGGCTACACCTTC.

The chain employs TRBV15 and TRBJ2-5; TRBD2 agrees at 7 bases. Trimming cost V 0 bases and J 4 bases; bases outside gene matches: 8. The CDR3 has 16 residues. The V gene's germline CDR1 is LNHNV and CDR2 YYDKDF (reference sequence). CDR3: CATSRDLYTGGETQYF. CDR3 coding DNA: TGTGCCACCAGCAGAGATCTGTATACGGGAGGAGAGACCCAGTACTTC.

V gene TRBV7-2 combines with J gene TRBJ1-5, with TRBD1 matching over 7 bases. Per the germline V gene, CDR1 is SGHTA and CDR2 is FQGNSA. The CDR3 consists of 15 residues. V trimming: 4 bases; J trimming: 2 bases; junction bases outside the gene matches: 5. The CDR3 is CASSSGTVGNQPQHF. In DNA, the CDR3 is TGTGCCAGCAGCTCTGGGACAGTCGGCAATCAGCCCCAGCATTTT.

The table lists this clone with a few counts. The chain employs TRBV7-9 and TRBJ2-7, with 7 bases matching TRBD1. The V gene end was trimmed by 6 bases and the J gene end by 2 bases; junction bases not matched to a gene: 4. CDR3 size: 13 residues. The germline CDR1 and CDR2 sequences are SEHNR and FQNEAQ (reference sequence). CDR3 residues: CASRGDSPYEQYF. As DNA, the CDR3 is TGTGCCAGCAGAGGGGACAGTCCCTACGAGCAGTACTTC. Drawing the rest from reference TRBV7-9 and TRBJ2-7, the complete variable domain is DTGVSQNPRHKITKRGQNVTFRCDPISEHNRLYWYRQTLGQGPEFLTYFQNEAQLEKSRLLSDRFSAERPKGSFSTLEIQRTEQGDSAMYLCASRGDSPYEQYFGPGTRLTVT.

The chain has TRBV3-1 (or the pseudogene TRBV3-2) and TRBJ2-1; the match to TRBD2 covers 15 bases. CDR3 size: 20 residues. V trimming: 1 base; J trimming: 0 bases; junction bases outside the gene matches: 7. The germline gives CDR1 LGHDT, CDR2 YNNKEL (reference sequence). In DNA form, the CDR3 reads TGTGCCAGCAGCCAAGGTCAGCCGGGACTAGCGGGGGGCTCCTACAATGAGCAGTTCTTC. As protein: CASSQGQPGLAGGSYNEQFF.

The chain recombines TRBV30 with TRBJ2-3; 8 positions agree with TRBD2. The CDR3 runs to 15 residues. CDR1 is GTSNPN, CDR2 SVGIG, per germline (reference sequence). V was clipped by 2 bases and J by 4 bases; unmatched bases: 8. CDR3 loop: CAWSQGGGSADTQYF. The DNA for the CDR3 is TGTGCCTGGAGTCAGGGCGGGGGGAGTGCAGATACGCAGTATTTT. The entire variable domain, with the rest obtained from reference TRBV30 and TRBJ2-3, is as follows: SQTIHQWPATLVQPVGSPLSLECTVEGTSNPNLYWYRQAAGRGLQLLFYSVGIGQISSEVPQNLSASRPQDRQFILSSKKLLLSDSGFYLCAWSQGGGSADTQYFGPGTRLTVL.

This clone appeared a single time. The V gene is TRBV7-2, the J gene TRBJ2-7; TRBD1 aligns across 8 bases. CDR3 length: 14 amino acids. Trimming cost V 4 bases and J 5 bases; bases outside gene matches: 7. Looked up from germline, CDR1 is SGHTA and CDR2 is FQGNSA. The chain's CDR3 is CASSSPDREDEQYF. The CDR3 region has the DNA TGTGCCAGCAGCTCTCCGGACAGGGAGGACGAGCAGTACTTC. Full variable domain (remainder filled in from reference TRBV7-2 and TRBJ2-7): GAGVSQSPSNKVTEKGKDVELRCDPISGHTALYWYRQSLGQGLEFLIYFQGNSAPDKSGLPSDRFSAERTGGSVSTLTIQRTQQEDSAVYLCASSSPDREDEQYFGPGTRLTVT.

The CDR3 sequence is CASSREGLLTGELFF. The DNA of the CDR3 is TGTGCCAGCAGCCGAGAGGGACTGCTCACCGGGGAGCTGTTTTTT. The chain has TRBV4-2 and TRBJ2-2; TRBD2 might be the D (6 bases). Germline CDR1 reads LGHNA; CDR2 reads YNFKEQ. Trimming removed 4 bases from V and 4 bases from J, with 13 bases in between. The CDR3 loop spans 15 amino acids.